A selection of T cell receptor beta chains follows, all from one sample in a study of T cells in Graves' hyperthyroidism and ophthalmopathy. TCRdb analysed the multiplex PCR reads with MiXCR anew, one entry per CDR3 protein. The profile shows 500,000 to 750,000 distinct CDR3 sequences, approximately 44% of them singletons. The sample consisted of peripheral blood or thyroid tissue (not recorded which). The receptor source for this set is a woman between 18 and 29 years old with Graves' hyperthyroidism. CDR3s include the opening cysteine and the closing phenylalanine or tryptophan. Each record gives: CDR3 length, J gene, clone size, V gene, CDR3 protein. For some rows the clone size is stated as once, few or many, or as a class when expanded; others skip it.

14,TRBJ2-5,many,TRBV7-9,CASSLTLRVETQYF
14,TRBJ1-1,NA,TRBV7-8,CASSRWDSRSEAFF
14,TRBJ2-7,NA,TRBV12-3/TRBV12-4,CVSRRTSGTYGQYF
13,TRBJ1-5,NA,TRBV20-1,CSAVDRDAQPQHF
12,TRBJ2-7,many,TRBV3-1,CASSQYDHEQYF
16,TRBJ2-1,few,TRBV24-1,CATSDAGTSGINEQFF
16,TRBJ2-2,NA,TRBV5-1,CASSQESGANTGELFF
14,TRBJ1-5,NA,TRBV6-6,CASSYTETKTTQHF
13,TRBJ2-7,few,TRBV27,CASRGLAADEQYF
11,TRBJ2-7,many,TRBV29-1,CSVRNLYEQYF